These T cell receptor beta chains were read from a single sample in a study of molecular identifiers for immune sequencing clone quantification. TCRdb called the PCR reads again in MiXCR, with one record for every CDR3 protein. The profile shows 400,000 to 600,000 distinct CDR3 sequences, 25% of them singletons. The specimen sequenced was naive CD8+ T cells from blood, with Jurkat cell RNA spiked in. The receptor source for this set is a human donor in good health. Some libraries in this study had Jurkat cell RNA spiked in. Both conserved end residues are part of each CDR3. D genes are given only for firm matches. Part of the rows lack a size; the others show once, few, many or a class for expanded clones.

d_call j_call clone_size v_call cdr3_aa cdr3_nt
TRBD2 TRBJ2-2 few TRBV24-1 CATRGTSGKNTGELFF TGTGCCACCCGGGGGACTAGCGGGAAGAACACCGGGGAGCTGTTTTTT
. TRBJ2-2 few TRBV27 CASTDGTENTGELFF TGTGCCAGCACTGATGGGACGGAAAACACCGGGGAGCTGTTTTTT
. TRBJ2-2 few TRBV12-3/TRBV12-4 CASRIGGIGELFF TGTGCCAGCCGCATTGGGGGTATTGGGGAGCTGTTTTTT
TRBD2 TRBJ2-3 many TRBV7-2 CASSLLAGGASDTQYF TGTGCCAGCAGCTTGCTAGCCGGGGGGGCCTCAGATACGCAGTATTTT
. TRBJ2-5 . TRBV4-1 CASSVVGGRETQYF TGCGCCAGCAGCGTAGTCGGGGGCAGGGAGACCCAGTACTTC
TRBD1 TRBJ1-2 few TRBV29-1 CSVKDRGYPVYGYTF TGCAGCGTTAAGGACAGGGGATACCCGGTCTATGGCTACACCTTC
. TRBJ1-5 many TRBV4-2 CASSQGLGGGNQPQHF TGTGCCAGCAGCCAAGGATTAGGCGGAGGTAATCAGCCCCAGCATTTT
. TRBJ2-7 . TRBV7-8 CASSPLGRRDTTYEQYF TGTGCCAGCAGCCCCCTGGGGAGGCGGGACACCACCTACGAGCAGTACTTC
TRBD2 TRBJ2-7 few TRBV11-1 CASSMGLAGTYEQYF TGTGCCAGCAGCATGGGACTAGCGGGAACCTACGAGCAGTACTTC
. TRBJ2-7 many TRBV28 CASSQFSDSKAYEQYF TGTGCCAGCAGCCAATTTTCGGACAGTAAAGCCTACGAGCAGTACTTC
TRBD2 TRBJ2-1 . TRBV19 CASSVAGVYNEQFF TGTGCCAGTAGTGTAGCGGGAGTCTACAATGAGCAGTTCTTC
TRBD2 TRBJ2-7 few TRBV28 CASSSHLDGLADYEQYF TGTGCCAGCAGTTCCCACCTAGATGGACTAGCGGACTACGAGCAGTACTTC
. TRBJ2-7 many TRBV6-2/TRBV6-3 CASSYEGYEQYF TGTGCCAGCAGTTACGAGGGCTACGAGCAGTACTTC
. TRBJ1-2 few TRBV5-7 CASSLVVWTNYGYTF TGTGCCAGCAGCTTGGTGGTATGGACTAACTATGGCTACACCTTC
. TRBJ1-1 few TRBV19 CASSIDDGRRTEAFF TGTGCCAGTAGTATAGATGATGGGAGAAGAACTGAAGCTTTCTTT
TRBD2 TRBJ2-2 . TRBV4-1 CASSRSSGASGELFF TGCGCCAGCAGCCGTTCAAGCGGGGCCTCCGGGGAGCTGTTTTTT
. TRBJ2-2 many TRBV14 CASSHSFVLELFF TGTGCCAGCAGCCACTCCTTCGTTCTGGAGCTGTTTTTT
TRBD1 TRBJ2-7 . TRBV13 CASSSSDRGLAQQYF TGTGCCAGCAGCTCGTCGGACAGGGGCCTGGCTCAGCAGTACTTC
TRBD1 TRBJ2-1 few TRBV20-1 CSASFLTGQGVDEQFF TGCAGTGCTAGTTTCCTGACGGGACAGGGGGTCGATGAGCAGTTCTTC
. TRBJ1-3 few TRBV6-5 CASSPEAVAGNTIYF TGTGCCAGCAGTCCCGAGGCCGTTGCTGGAAACACCATATATTTT
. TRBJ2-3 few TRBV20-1 CSANRGGREDTQYF TGCAGTGCCAACAGAGGGGGGAGGGAAGATACGCAGTATTTT
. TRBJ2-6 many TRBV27 CASSLVGPSGANVLTF TGTGCCAGCAGTTTGGTCGGACCCTCTGGGGCCAACGTCCTGACTTTC
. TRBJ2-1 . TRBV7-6 CASSLGRTVYNEQFF TGTGCCAGCAGCTTAGGCAGGACAGTCTACAATGAGCAGTTCTTC
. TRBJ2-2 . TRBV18 CASSPPSSTGELFF TGTGCCAGCTCACCACCGTCGAGTACCGGGGAGCTGTTTTTT
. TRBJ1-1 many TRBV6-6 CASNRGPNTEAFF TGTGCCAGCAACCGAGGACCCAACACTGAAGCTTTCTTT
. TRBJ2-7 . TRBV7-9 CASSLLPGSEQYF TGTGCCAGCAGCTTACTCCCCGGGAGTGAGCAGTACTTC
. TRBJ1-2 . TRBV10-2 CASSERVQSNYGYTF TGCGCCAGCAGTGAGAGGGTACAGTCTAACTATGGCTACACCTTC
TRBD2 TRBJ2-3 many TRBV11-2 CASSLIGGGGPKDTQYF TGTGCCAGCAGCTTAATTGGCGGCGGGGGGCCCAAAGATACGCAGTATTTT
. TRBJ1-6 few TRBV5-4 CASSSLREANSPLHF TGTGCCAGCAGCAGCCTGAGGGAGGCGAATTCACCCCTCCACTTT
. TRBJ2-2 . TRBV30 CALDSTGELFF TGTGCCTTGGACAGCACCGGGGAGCTGTTTTTT
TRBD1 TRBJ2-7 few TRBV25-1 CASSETGSSYEQYF TGTGCCAGCAGTGAGACAGGGAGCTCCTACGAGCAGTACTTC
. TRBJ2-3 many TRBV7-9 CASSRRVDTQYF TGTGCCAGCAGCAGAAGGGTAGATACGCAGTATTTT
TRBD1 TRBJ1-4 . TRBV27 CASSALQGAQDDKLFF TGTGCCAGCAGTGCACTTCAGGGGGCGCAGGATGATAAACTGTTTTTT
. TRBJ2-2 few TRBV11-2 CASSLDPSKLLPNTGELFF TGTGCCAGCAGCTTAGATCCGTCGAAATTGCTACCGAACACCGGGGAGCTGTTTTTT
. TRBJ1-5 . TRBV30 CAWSVDIRNPPQHF TGTGCCTGGAGTGTAGACATCAGAAATCCGCCCCAGCATTTT
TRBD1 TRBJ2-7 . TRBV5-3 CASSWFAGGYEQYF TGTGCCAGCAGCTGGTTCGCAGGGGGCTACGAGCAGTACTTC
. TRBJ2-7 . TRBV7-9 CASSLVLDRTHEQYF TGTGCCAGCAGCTTAGTTCTCGACAGGACCCACGAGCAGTACTTC
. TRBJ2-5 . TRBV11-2 CASSLYQRETQYF TGTGCCAGCAGCCTTTATCAGCGGGAGACCCAGTACTTC
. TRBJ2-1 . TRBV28 CASSSETYNEQFF TGTGCCAGCAGTTCGGAAACATACAATGAGCAGTTCTTC
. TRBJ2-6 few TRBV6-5 CASSSPGRHSGANVLTF TGTGCCAGCAGCTCCCCGGGACGGCACTCTGGGGCCAACGTCCTGACTTTC
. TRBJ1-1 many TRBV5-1 CASSPDSMNTEAFF TGCGCCAGCAGCCCAGACAGTATGAACACTGAAGCTTTCTTT
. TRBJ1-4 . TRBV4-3 CASSQVAPTGWLAEKLFF TGCGCCAGCAGCCAAGTAGCCCCTACAGGATGGTTGGCGGAAAAACTGTTTTTT